This T cell receptor (beta chain) was identified in a study of blood T cell repertoires in COVID-19. Looking at the study overall: The origin of the acute and convalescent COVID-19 samples was the United States, Italy and Spain. Sources were T cells, B-cell-depleted T cells, or PBMCs; the material itself was cDNA or gDNA.

V lost 0 bases, J lost 0 bases, and 12 bases stayed unmatched. Germline CDR1 is LGHDT and CDR2 is YNNKEL (reference sequence). This CDR3 comprises 19 residues. Methods used by the authors: Amplification of reference gene primers was used by the study to estimate nucleated cell counts. The assay was immunoSEQ multiplex PCR, and TCRdb's table has in-frame clones only and misses some. That table supplies the V and J calls and clone size; D and trimming were determined from the DNA. The sample has roughly 160,000 clones, less than 85% seen once. The sample taken for sequencing was peripheral blood. The sequence was obtained from an older woman with COVID-19, enrolled during active disease. This chain links TRBV3-1 (or the pseudogene TRBV3-2) with TRBJ2-3; 7 nucleotides match TRBD2. The CDR3 DNA follows: TGTGCCAGCAGCCAAGATGATCGGACGGGGGGAACTAGCACAGATACGCAGTATTTT. It specifies CASSQDDRTGGTSTDTQYF.